These 27 T cell receptor beta chains were all obtained from the same sample, sequenced in a study of blood T cell repertoires in COVID-19. TCRdb keeps only in-frame clones here, not all; method: immunoSEQ multiplex PCR. The sample carries around 150,000 clones, about 86% recorded once. The sequenced material came from PBMCs or T cells enriched from blood (not recorded which). The receptors stem from a man in his fifties or sixties who had recovered from COVID-19.

This chain joins TRBV12-3 or TRBV12-4 and TRBJ1-5; D is unresolved. The CDR3 covers 13 residues. V gave up 4 bases and J gave up 5 bases, with 9 bases separating them. DNA for the CDR3: TGTGCCAGCAGTTGGGCAGTTTATCAGCCCCAGCATTTT. This gives the protein CASSWAVYQPQHF.

The CDR3 is CASSAGRGSGNTIYF. CDR3 DNA sequence: TGTGCCAGCAGTGCAGGGAGGGGATCTGGAAACACCATATATTTT. The V gene is TRBV2, the J gene TRBJ1-3; D perhaps matches TRBD1 (5 bases). CDR3 length: 15 residues. Germline V gene sequence: CDR1 SNHLY, CDR2 FYNNEI. Trimming removed 4 bases from V and 1 base from J, with 11 bases in between.

The chain couples TRBV18 to TRBJ1-4; D is unresolved. The CDR3 runs to 14 residues. Germline V lookup: CDR1 KGHSH, CDR2 LQKENI. Trimming stripped 2 bases from V and 10 bases from J, with 14 bases between. DNA for the CDR3: TGTGCCAGCTCACCAGACCTCTCTTCGGGAAAACTGTTTTTT. It is translated as CASSPDLSSGKLFF.

This chain connects TRBV25-1 to TRBJ2-3; 7 bases align to TRBD1. The ends lost 2 bases at V and 10 bases at J; junction bases unmatched: 0. The germline V gene encodes CDR1 MGHDK and CDR2 SYGVNS. This CDR3 spans 11 amino acids. CDR3 loop: CASSERGPQYF. In DNA form, the CDR3 reads TGTGCCAGCAGTGAAAGGGGGCCGCAGTATTTT.

As to this clone: Different DNA sequences within this sample yield the same CDR3. The chain is built from TRBV5-1 and TRBJ1-2; TRBD1 aligns across 8 bases. CDR1 and CDR2 from the germline V gene are SGHRS and YFSETQ. This CDR3 is 14 amino acids long. After removal of 10 bases from V and 3 bases from J, the junction contained 11 bases not matched to a gene. CDR3 in DNA: TGCGCCTCCTCGTCCGGGACAGGCGACTATGGCTACACCTTC. Translation: CASSSGTGDYGYTF. The variable domain in full, completed from reference TRBV5-1 and TRBJ1-2, reads KAGVTQTPRYLIKTRGQQVTLSCSPISGHRSVSWYQQTPGQGLQFLFEYFSETQRNKGNFPGRFSGRQFSNSRSEMNVSTLELGDSALYLCASSSGTGDYGYTFGSGTRLTVV.

The rearrangement links TRBV6-2 or TRBV6-3 to TRBJ1-2; D perhaps matches TRBD1 (6 bases). Between the trimmed V and J ends, which lost 7 bases and 5 bases, there was a span of 20 bases. Germline assignment: CDR1 MNHEY and CDR2 SVGEGT. The CDR3 spans 15 residues. This CDR3 is CASTNSRGTLYGYTF. CDR3 nucleotides: TGTGCCAGCACTAACTCCAGGGGCACTCTTTATGGCTACACCTTC.

This chain connects TRBV27 to TRBJ2-3, with 10 bases that match TRBD1. This CDR3 is built from 16 residues. After removal of 3 bases from V and 4 bases from J, the junction contained 7 bases not matched to a gene. The germline CDR1 and CDR2 sequences are MNHEY and SMNVEV (reference sequence). CDR3 residues: CASSFAGTGAPDTQYF. CDR3 bases: TGTGCCAGCAGTTTCGCCGGGACAGGGGCCCCAGATACGCAGTATTTT.

This clone was detected only once. This chain uses TRBV5-1 with TRBJ2-1; 7 bases are shared with TRBD1. The V segment lost 2 bases and the J segment 2 bases; nucleotides outside the gene matches: 4. This CDR3 has 15 amino acids. CDR1 and CDR2 (germline): SGHRS, YFSETQ. CDR3 sequence reads: CASSFEGATYNEQFF. DNA of the CDR3: TGCGCCAGCAGCTTCGAGGGGGCGACCTACAATGAGCAGTTCTTC.

V is TRBV6-6 and J is TRBJ2-7, with D perhaps TRBD1 (5 bases). Trimming left V 5 bases short and J 1 base short, with 18 bases between. Germline CDR1 and CDR2: MNHNY and SVGAGI (reference sequence). The CDR3 contains 16 residues. CDR3 nucleotides: TGTGCCAGCAGTAGGGGCGGCGGCTCATCATCCTACGAGCAGTACTTC. Translated, it gives CASSRGGGSSSYEQYF.

The chain has TRBV11-3 and TRBJ2-5, with 11 nucleotides matching TRBD2. Germline V lookup: CDR1 SGHNT, CDR2 YENEEA. The CDR3 covers 16 residues. The V gene end was trimmed by 1 base and the J gene end by 5 bases; junction bases not matched to a gene: 6. The CDR3 region has the DNA TGTGCCAGCAGCTTAGGAACTAGCGGGGGCTGGGAGACCCAGTACTTC. Translated, it gives CASSLGTSGGWETQYF. Complete variable domain (other parts from reference TRBV11-3 and TRBJ2-5): EAGVVQSPRYKIIEKKQPVAFWCNPISGHNTLYWYLQNLGQGPELLIRYENEEAVDDSQLPKDRFSAERLKGVDSTLKIQPAELGDSAVYLCASSLGTSGGWETQYFGPGTRLLVL.

V and J are TRBV30 and TRBJ1-1, with 8 bases identical to TRBD1. This CDR3 is 14 amino acids long. V gave up 7 bases and J gave up 5 bases; unmatched junction bases: 12. CDR1 is GTSNPN, CDR2 SVGIG, per germline (reference sequence). The CDR3 bases are TGTGCCTCCCTGCGAGGACAGGGATGGACTGAAGCTTTCTTT. Encoded protein: CASLRGQGWTEAFF.

V usage is TRBV30 and J usage is TRBJ1-2; D ambiguous. CDR3 length: 15 amino acids. The V end was cut by 2 bases, the J end by 2 bases, with 15 bases between. Germline V lookup: CDR1 GTSNPN, CDR2 SVGIG (reference sequence). The CDR3 region is CAWSPAGILNYGYTF. DNA for the CDR3: TGTGCCTGGAGTCCCGCCGGGATCTTAAACTATGGCTACACCTTC.

J is TRBJ1-6 and V is TRBV5-4; TRBD1 agrees at 8 bases. CDR1 and CDR2 from the germline V gene are SGHNT and YYREEE (reference sequence). J was trimmed by 8 bases and V by 5 bases; bases with no gene match: 0. This CDR3 region has 12 residues. In DNA, the CDR3 is TGTGCCAGCAGGACAGGGGATTCACCCCTCCACTTT. This gives the protein CASRTGDSPLHF.

V gene TRBV7-2 combines with J gene TRBJ1-2; 9 bases map to TRBD1. V shed 5 bases and J 5 bases; nucleotides not matched to a gene: 9. Germline V CDR1 and CDR2: SGHTA, FQGNSA. This CDR3 contains 15 residues. The CDR3 is CASSVPRDRVYGYTF. In nucleotides, the CDR3 is TGTGCCAGCAGCGTTCCCCGGGACAGGGTGTATGGCTACACCTTC. Looking up the rest from reference TRBV7-2 and TRBJ1-2 gives the full variable domain: GAGVSQSPSNKVTEKGKDVELRCDPISGHTALYWYRQSLGQGLEFLIYFQGNSAPDKSGLPSDRFSAERTGGSVSTLTIQRTQQEDSAVYLCASSVPRDRVYGYTFGSGTRLTVV.

The V and J genes are TRBV30 and TRBJ1-6; TRBD1 matches 7 bases. The J segment lost 6 bases and the V segment lost 7 bases, leaving 3 bases of the junction unmatched. The CDR3 covers 12 residues. The germline CDR1 and CDR2 sequences are GTSNPN and SVGIG (reference sequence). The CDR3 DNA follows: TGTGCCTCGGGACAGACTAATTCACCCCTCCACTTT. It translates to CASGQTNSPLHF.

The rearrangement uses TRBV11-2 and TRBJ2-7; possible D gene TRBD2, 5 bases. Deletions cut 5 bases from V and 6 bases from J, with 17 bases between. Per germline, CDR1 SGHAT and CDR2 FQNNGV. The CDR3 is 14 residues long. CDR3 in DNA: TGTGCCAGCAGCAAGGACGGGGTTTCCCTCGAGCAGTACTTC. Encoded protein: CASSKDGVSLEQYF. The whole variable domain, remainder taken from reference TRBV11-2 and TRBJ2-7, is EAGVAQSPRYKIIEKRQSVAFWCNPISGHATLYWYQQILGQGPKLLIQFQNNGVVDDSQLPKDRFSAERLKGVDSTLKIQPAKLEDSAVYLCASSKDGVSLEQYFGPGTRLTVT.

The gene calls are TRBV6-5 and TRBJ2-7; D not certain. CDR3 length equals 14 residues. The V gene's germline CDR1 is MNHEY and CDR2 SVGAGI. V was cut by 2 bases and J by 2 bases, with 10 bases left in between. In nucleotides, the CDR3 is TGTGCCAGCAGTTACCGCGGTTGGACCTACGAGCAGTACTTC. This sequence encodes CASSYRGWTYEQYF.

This chain connects TRBV2 to TRBJ2-7; 8 nucleotides agree with TRBD2. The CDR3 has 12 amino acids. Germline V lookup: CDR1 SNHLY, CDR2 FYNNEI. J lost 4 bases, V lost 8 bases, and 4 bases had no gene match. The CDR3 sequence is CASHLAGYEQYF. The DNA of the CDR3 is TGTGCCAGCCACTTAGCGGGGTACGAGCAGTACTTC.

The count of this clone is one. This chain uses TRBV2 with TRBJ1-6; 7 nucleotides align to TRBD1. Germline V CDR1 and CDR2: SNHLY, FYNNEI. The CDR3 totals 14 residues. V dropped 5 bases and J dropped 8; count of bases not matched to a gene: 6. The DNA for the CDR3 is TGTGCCAGCAGTCCGCAGGGGGGAGATTCACCCCTCCACTTT. Residues: CASSPQGGDSPLHF. The full variable domain, completed using reference TRBV2 and TRBJ1-6, is EPEVTQTPSHQVTQMGQEVILRCVPISNHLYFYWYRQILGQKVEFLVSFYNNEISEKSEIFDDQFSVERPDGSNFTLKIRSTKLEDSAMYFCASSPQGGDSPLHFGNGTRLTVT.

The CDR3 protein is CASSLDRQAGYEQYF. The CDR3 bases are TGTGCCAGCAGCTTAGATCGACAGGCTGGGTACGAGCAGTACTTC. This rearrangement joins TRBV11-2 to TRBJ2-7, with D possibly matching TRBD1 (6 bases). CDR1 and CDR2 (germline): SGHAT, FQNNGV. The length of the CDR3 is 15 residues. V dropped 0 bases and J dropped 4 bases, with 13 bases sitting between them.

The gene calls are TRBV6-5 and TRBJ2-3, with D tentatively TRBD1 (6 bases). The CDR3 contains 14 residues. Trimming removed 9 bases at V and 2 bases at J, with 15 bases between. Germline V lookup: CDR1 MNHEY, CDR2 SVGAGI. The CDR3 DNA sequence: TGTGCCAGTGGGGACATCGCGGACACAGATACGCAGTATTTT. Translation gives CASGDIADTDTQYF.

V gene TRBV19 combines with J gene TRBJ1-1, with D perhaps matching TRBD1 (5 bases). There are 15 residues in the CDR3. Trimming took off 1 base at V and 1 base at J, with 10 bases between the two ends. CDR1 LNHDA and CDR2 SQIVND come from the germline V gene (reference sequence). This chain's CDR3 is CASSIGQGRNTEAFF. The CDR3 DNA is TGTGCCAGTAGTATAGGGCAGGGTAGGAACACTGAAGCTTTCTTT.

The chain combines TRBV4-1 with TRBJ2-5; weak D call: TRBD2 (6 bases). The germline CDR1 and CDR2 sequences are MGHRA and YSYEKL. This CDR3 region has 16 residues. V dropped 4 bases and J dropped 6 bases, with 21 bases sitting between them. CDR3 sequence (DNA): TGCGCCAGCAGCCCTTTGGGTGAAGGCCGGGGGAAGACCCAGTACTTC. Amino acid sequence: CASSPLGEGRGKTQYF.

The chain combines TRBV7-2 with TRBJ1-2; D gene unclear. The CDR3 totals 13 residues. The ends were cut back, 3 bases at V and 8 bases at J, with 13 bases in the middle. Germline assignment: CDR1 SGHTA and CDR2 FQGNSA. The CDR3 spells CASSLDGGGGYTF. CDR3 DNA sequence: TGTGCCAGCAGCTTGGACGGAGGAGGAGGCTACACCTTC.

The chain employs TRBV18 and TRBJ1-5; 9 nucleotides line up with TRBD1. The ends lost 3 bases at V and 5 bases at J; junction bases unmatched: 5. Germline CDR1 is KGHSH and CDR2 is LQKENI. The CDR3 runs 15 residues. The CDR3 DNA follows: TGTGCCAGCTCACCCCGGACAGGGGCCGATCAGCCCCAGCATTTT. It specifies CASSPRTGADQPQHF. The full variable domain, with the rest looked up from reference TRBV18 and TRBJ1-5, is NAGVMQNPRHLVRRRGQEARLRCSPMKGHSHVYWYRQLPEEGLKFMVYLQKENIIDESGMPKERFSAEFPKEGPSILRIQQVVRGDSAAYFCASSPRTGADQPQHFGDGTRLSIL.

The chain employs TRBV19 and TRBJ1-1; no reliable D call. Germline CDR1 is LNHDA and CDR2 is SQIVND (reference sequence). The CDR3 totals 14 residues. Between the trimmed V and J ends, which lost 5 bases and 3 bases, there was a span of 13 bases. For the CDR3, the DNA is TGTGCCAGTAGTCGAAGAGGTAGCGACACTGAAGCTTTCTTT. Protein product: CASSRRGSDTEAFF.

The V gene is TRBV5-1, the J gene TRBJ2-3; D might be TRBD1 (5 bases). Germline CDR1 is SGHRS and CDR2 is YFSETQ. Trimming pared 7 bases from V and 3 bases from J, leaving 9 bases between. This CDR3 comprises 12 residues. The CDR3 DNA is TGCGCCAGCGCAGGGTCAACAGATACGCAGTATTTT. Translated, it gives CASAGSTDTQYF.